This T cell receptor beta chain was observed in a study of blood T cell repertoires in COVID-19. Across the study: The United States, Italy and Spain were the sources of the acute and convalescent COVID-19 samples. Sources were T cells, B-cell-depleted T cells, or PBMCs; the material itself was cDNA or gDNA.

Original data processing: Nucleated cell counts were estimated from reference gene primer amplification. Data came from immunoSEQ multiplex PCR; TCRdb stores just in-frame clones and leaves some out. The V and J calls and clone size are taken from that table; D and trimming were inferred from the DNA. The sample carries roughly 300,000 clones, about 89% recorded once. The CDR3 consists of 15 residues. CDR1 is SGHRS, CDR2 YFSETQ, per germline. J was trimmed by 8 bases and V by 4 bases; bases with no gene match: 10. Sequenced sample: peripheral blood. This clonotype originated in a woman in her forties or fifties who had recovered from COVID-19. The chain is built from TRBV5-1 and TRBJ1-2; 11 positions match TRBD1. CDR3 loop: CASSSEGQGAVGYTF. CDR3 nucleotide sequence: TGCGCCAGCAGCAGCGAAGGACAGGGGGCAGTAGGCTACACCTTC.